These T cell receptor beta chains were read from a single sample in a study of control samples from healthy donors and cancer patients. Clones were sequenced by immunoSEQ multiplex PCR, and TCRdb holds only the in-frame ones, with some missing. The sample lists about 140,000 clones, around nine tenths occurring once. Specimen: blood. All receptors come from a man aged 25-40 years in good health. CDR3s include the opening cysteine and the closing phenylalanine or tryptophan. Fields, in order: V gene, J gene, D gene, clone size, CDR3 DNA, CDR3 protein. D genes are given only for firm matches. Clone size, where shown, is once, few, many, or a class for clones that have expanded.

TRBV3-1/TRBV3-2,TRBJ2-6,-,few,TGTGCCAGCAGCCAAGAATGGGGGTCTGGGGCCAACGTCCTGACTTTC,CASSQEWGSGANVLTF
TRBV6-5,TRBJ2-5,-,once,TGTGCCAGCAGAAGAGGGGAATCAGAGACCCAGTACTTC,CASRRGESETQYF
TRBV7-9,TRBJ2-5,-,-,TGTGCCAGCAGCTACTTCCAGCCAGAGACCCAGTACTTC,CASSYFQPETQYF
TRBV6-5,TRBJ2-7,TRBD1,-,TGTGCCAGCAGTTACTCGAGACAGGGGGCCTACGAGCAGTACTTC,CASSYSRQGAYEQYF
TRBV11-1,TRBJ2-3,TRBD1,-,TGTGCCAGCAGCCAATGGACAGGGACAGATACGCAGTATTTT,CASSQWTGTDTQYF
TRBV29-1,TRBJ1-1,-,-,TGCAGCGTTCCAGGGATGGGTGAAGCTTTCTTT,CSVPGMGEAFF
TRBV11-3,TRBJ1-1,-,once,TGTGCCAGCAGCTCCTCAGGGAGCGCTGAAGCTTTCTTT,CASSSSGSAEAFF
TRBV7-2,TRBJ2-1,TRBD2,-,TGTGCCAGCAGCTTAGAATTTGCACTAGCGGGGATATACAATGAGCAGTTCTTC,CASSLEFALAGIYNEQFF
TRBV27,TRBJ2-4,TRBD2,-,TGTGCCAGCAGTCCTAGCGGGGGGCTCCGCAAAAACATTCAGTACTTC,CASSPSGGLRKNIQYF
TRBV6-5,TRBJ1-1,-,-,TGTGCCAGCAGTAGGGACATGATGAACACTGAAGCTTTCTTT,CASSRDMMNTEAFF
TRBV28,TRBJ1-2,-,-,TGTGCCAGCGGAGGGGACGGTTACAACTATGGCTACACCTTC,CASGGDGYNYGYTF
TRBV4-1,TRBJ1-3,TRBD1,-,TGCGCCAGCAGCCGACAGGGTTTTGGAAACACCATATATTTT,CASSRQGFGNTIYF
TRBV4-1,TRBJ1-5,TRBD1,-,TGCGCCAGCAGCCCGGGACAGGGGAACAGCCAGCCCCAGCATTTT,CASSPGQGNSQPQHF
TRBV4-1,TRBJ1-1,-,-,TGCGCCAGCAGCCAAGGTCGGGCAGGGATGATGTTACAAGCTTTCTTT,CASSQGRAGMMLQAFF
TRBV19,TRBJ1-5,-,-,TGTGCCAGTGAAGGGTCGTTTAGCAATCAGCCCCAGCATTTT,CASEGSFSNQPQHF
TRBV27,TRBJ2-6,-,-,TGTGCCACCACACCCCAGTGGCGGTCCCCCGGGGCCAACGTCCTGACTTTC,CATTPQWRSPGANVLTF
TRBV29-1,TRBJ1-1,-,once,TGCAGCGTTGAAGATGGGGGGGGCATCACTGAAGCTTTCTTT,CSVEDGGGITEAFF
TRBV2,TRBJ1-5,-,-,TGTGCCAGCAGTGATCGTGTGGGGGGGCTGGGCAATCAGCCCCAGCATTTT,CASSDRVGGLGNQPQHF
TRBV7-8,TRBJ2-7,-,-,TGTGCCAGCAGCCGCGTACAGGAAATAGACTACGAGCAGTACTTC,CASSRVQEIDYEQYF
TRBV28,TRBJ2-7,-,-,TGTGCCAGCAGTTCACAGATAAAGGTGAGCTACGAGCAGTACTTC,CASSSQIKVSYEQYF
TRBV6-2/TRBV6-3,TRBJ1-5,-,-,TGTGCCAGCAGTCCACGCCAATGGGGTTTCAATCAGCCCCAGCATTTT,CASSPRQWGFNQPQHF
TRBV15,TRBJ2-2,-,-,TGTGCCACCAGCAGAGAACGACTACCATCCGGGGAGCTGTTTTTT,CATSRERLPSGELFF
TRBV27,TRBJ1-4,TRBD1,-,TGTGCCAGCAGTTTATCGGGACAGCCTAATGAAAAACTGTTTTTT,CASSLSGQPNEKLFF
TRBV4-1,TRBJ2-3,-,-,TGCGCCAGCAGCCAAGATCAGCGGAGTTCTAGCACAGATACGCAGTATTTT,CASSQDQRSSSTDTQYF
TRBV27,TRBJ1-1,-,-,TGTGCCAGCAGTTTCTTCAAGGGGGGGAGCACTGAAGCTTTCTTT,CASSFFKGGSTEAFF
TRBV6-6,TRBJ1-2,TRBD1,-,TGTGCCAGCAACCGTGCGACAGGGGGGTTTGAAGGCTACACCTTC,CASNRATGGFEGYTF
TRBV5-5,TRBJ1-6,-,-,TGTGCCAGCAGCTCCGGCGATCCCTATAATTCACCCCTCCACTTT,CASSSGDPYNSPLHF
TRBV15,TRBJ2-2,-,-,TGTGCCACCAGCAGAGATGTAAGAACCGGGGAGCTGTTTTTT,CATSRDVRTGELFF
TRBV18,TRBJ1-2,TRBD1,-,TGTGCCAGCTCACCAGAGACAGGGGGCGTCGGCTACACCTTC,CASSPETGGVGYTF
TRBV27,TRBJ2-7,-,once,TGTGCCAGCAGTTTATCCACAGGAGACTACTACGAGCAGTACTTC,CASSLSTGDYYEQYF
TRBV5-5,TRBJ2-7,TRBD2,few,TGTGCCAGCAGCGCTGGACTAGGACCCTACGAGCAGTACTTC,CASSAGLGPYEQYF
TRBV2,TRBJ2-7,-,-,TGTGCCAGCGGTACCGGGACAAAGGAAGTCGAGCAGTACTTC,CASGTGTKEVEQYF
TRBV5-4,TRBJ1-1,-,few,TGTGCCAGCAGCCCGGACAGTTATGCGAACACTGAAGCTTTCTTT,CASSPDSYANTEAFF
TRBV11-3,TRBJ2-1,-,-,TGTGCCAGCAGCTTAGGAGGGTCCTACAATGAGCAGTTCTTC,CASSLGGSYNEQFF
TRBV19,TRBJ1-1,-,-,TGTGCCAGTAGTATAGAACAGGGAGGGACTGAAGCTTTCTTT,CASSIEQGGTEAFF
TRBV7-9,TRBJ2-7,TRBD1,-,TGTGCCAGCAGCTTAACCAGGGGGCTTGGGGAGCAGTACTTC,CASSLTRGLGEQYF
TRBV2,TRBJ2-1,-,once,TGTGCCAGCAGGACCCGGGACTTTGTTGAGCAGTTCTTC,CASRTRDFVEQFF
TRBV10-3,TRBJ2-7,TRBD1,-,TGTGCCATCACCCCCCTCCCGGGACAGGGGAACTACGAGCAGTACTTC,CAITPLPGQGNYEQYF
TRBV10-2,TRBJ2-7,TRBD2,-,TGCGCCAGCAGATTAAGCGGGAGCTCCTACGAGCAGTACTTC,CASRLSGSSYEQYF
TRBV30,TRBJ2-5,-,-,TGTGCCTGGAGAGGGAATCAAGAGACCCAGTACTTC,CAWRGNQETQYF
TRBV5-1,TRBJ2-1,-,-,TGCGCCAGCAGCTTGGGAGCCAGCTACAATGAGCAGTTCTTC,CASSLGASYNEQFF
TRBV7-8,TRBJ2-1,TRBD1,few,TGTGCCAGCAGCCGGGACCTCGGGACAGACAATGAGCAGTTCTTC,CASSRDLGTDNEQFF
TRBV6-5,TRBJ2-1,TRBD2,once,TGTGCCACTGAACTAGCGGGAGGAGAGGGCAATGAGCAGTTCTTC,CATELAGGEGNEQFF
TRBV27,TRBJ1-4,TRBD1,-,TGTGCCAGCAGTTTGGACAGGGGTGGAGAAAAACTGTTTTTT,CASSLDRGGEKLFF
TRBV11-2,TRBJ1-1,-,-,TGTGCCAGCAGCTTAGCTGGTGAAGCTTTCTTT,CASSLAGEAFF
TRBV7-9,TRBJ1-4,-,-,TGTGCCAGCACAGAGAGGCAGGGAAAACTGTTTTTT,CASTERQGKLFF
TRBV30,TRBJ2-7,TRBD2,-,TGTGCCTGGAGGCCACATCCCCTCGGCCGGGAGGTGGGCGAGCAGTACTTC,CAWRPHPLGREVGEQYF
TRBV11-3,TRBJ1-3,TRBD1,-,TGTGCCAGCAGCTTAGACACGGACAGGTTCTCCTCTGGAAACACCATATATTTT,CASSLDTDRFSSGNTIYF